Listed below are T cell receptor beta chains from one sample, sequenced in a study of CD8 T cells in ankylosing spondylitis. Via MiXCR, TCRdb re-called the 5' RACE reads, giving one row per CDR3 protein. The table lists 150,000 or so distinct CDR3 sequences, 8.5% to 10% of them singletons. The sample taken for sequencing was blood, either unsorted or a sorted T cell fraction (not recorded which). These receptors were taken from a female donor with ankylosing spondylitis or in good health (not recorded which). The CDR3 runs from the conserved cysteine through the conserved F or W. A D gene is named only where the DNA matches it firmly. Only part of the rows carry a size: once, few, many, or a class if the clone is expanded.

v_gene	j_gene	d_gene	abundance	CDR3nt	CDR3aa
TRBV6-2/TRBV6-3	TRBJ2-7	-	-	TGTGCCAGCAGTTTAGGGCCCGACGAGCAGTACTTC	CASSLGPDEQYF
TRBV6-5	TRBJ2-7	TRBD1	-	TGTGCCACTGGACAGGCATACTACGAGCAGTACTTC	CATGQAYYEQYF
TRBV7-2	TRBJ2-1	TRBD2	many	TGTGCCAGCAGCTCAGGACTAGCGGGGCTGTGGGGTGAGCAGTTCTTC	CASSSGLAGLWGEQFF
TRBV5-1	TRBJ2-1	TRBD1	many	TGCGCCAGCTCCGAGGGGACAGGGAGCGATGAGCAGTTCTTC	CASSEGTGSDEQFF
TRBV3-1	TRBJ2-3	-	-	TGTGCCAGCAGCCCCGAGCAGTATTTT	CASSPEQYF
TRBV10-3	TRBJ1-2	-	few	TGTGCCATAACTGAAGGGGCGGGCGGCTCTTATGGCTACACCTTC	CAITEGAGGSYGYTF
TRBV20-1	TRBJ2-5	-	-	TGCAGTGCCTGGGACATTCAAGAGACCCAGTACTTC	CSAWDIQETQYF
TRBV4-1	TRBJ2-1	TRBD2	-	TGCGCCAGCAGCCACCCGGGACTAGCGGATAATGAGCAGTTCTTC	CASSHPGLADNEQFF
TRBV7-9	TRBJ2-3	-	-	TGTGCCAGCAGCGCCCCGGAGGGCCTCGGGGCAGATACGCAGTATTTT	CASSAPEGLGADTQYF
TRBV14	TRBJ2-1	TRBD2	few	TGTGCCAGCAGGGGACTAGCGGACAATGAGCAGTTCTTC	CASRGLADNEQFF
TRBV3-1	TRBJ1-1	-	few	TGTGCCAGCAGCCCTGACCGGTATAACACTGAAGCTTTCTTT	CASSPDRYNTEAFF
TRBV7-9	TRBJ1-2	-	few	TGTGCCAGCAGCCCCTCGGCCGCCGGCTACACCTTC	CASSPSAAGYTF
TRBV28	TRBJ2-3	-	few	TGTGCCAGCAGCCTTGCCCCGAGGGATACGCAGTATTTT	CASSLAPRDTQYF
TRBV7-6	TRBJ2-7	-	few	TGTGCCAGCAGCCCTCCCGGACCCTCCCGCTCCTACGAGCAGTACTTC	CASSPPGPSRSYEQYF
TRBV4-2	TRBJ1-3	-	many	TGTGCCAGCAGCCAGGAAAGGGGACCAACGGGAAACACCATATATTTT	CASSQERGPTGNTIYF
TRBV4-3	TRBJ2-2	TRBD1	few	TGCGCCAGCAGCCGGGACAGGGAACCCGGGGAGCTGTTTTTT	CASSRDREPGELFF
TRBV20-1	TRBJ1-1	-	-	TGCAGTGCCCTTCGAGGTGGACCAACTCCTCCTGAAGCTTTCTTT	CSALRGGPTPPEAFF
TRBV4-3	TRBJ2-7	-	-	TGCGCCAGCAGCCAAGACGAAGGATTCTACGAGCAGTACTTC	CASSQDEGFYEQYF
TRBV6-6	TRBJ1-2	-	-	TGTGCCAGCACCCAAGGGAATGGCTACACCTTC	CASTQGNGYTF
TRBV20-1	TRBJ2-7	TRBD2	few	TGCAGCTTTCAGGAGACTAGCGGTGACTACGAGCAGTACTTC	CSFQETSGDYEQYF
TRBV20-1	TRBJ1-2	-	few	TGCAGTGCTAGTCCCAGGGCCTATGGCTACACCTTC	CSASPRAYGYTF
TRBV4-3	TRBJ2-1	-	-	TGCGCCAGCAGCCAAGATACGGGATTTTCCTACAATGAGCAGTTCTTC	CASSQDTGFSYNEQFF
TRBV13	TRBJ1-2	-	-	TGTGCTAGCAGCCTCCCGACAGAGAACTATGGCTACACCTTC	CASSLPTENYGYTF
TRBV6-5	TRBJ2-3	-	many	TGTGCCAGCAGTTTCGACAGGGAGGGCACAGATACGCAGTATTTT	CASSFDREGTDTQYF
TRBV4-1	TRBJ1-1	-	few	TGCGCCAGCAGCCAAGAACTCGGACAGCGTATAGAAGCTTTCTTT	CASSQELGQRIEAFF